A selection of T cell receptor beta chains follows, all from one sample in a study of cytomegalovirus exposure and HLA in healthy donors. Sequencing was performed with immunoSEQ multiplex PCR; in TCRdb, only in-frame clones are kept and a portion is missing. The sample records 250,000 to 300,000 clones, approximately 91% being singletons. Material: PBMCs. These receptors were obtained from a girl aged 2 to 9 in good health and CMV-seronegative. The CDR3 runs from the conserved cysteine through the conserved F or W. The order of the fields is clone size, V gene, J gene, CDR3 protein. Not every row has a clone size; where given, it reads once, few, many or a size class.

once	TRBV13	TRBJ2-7	CASSLGGSYEQYF
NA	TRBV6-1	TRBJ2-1	CASSELLAGGGTYNEQFF
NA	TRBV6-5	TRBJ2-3	CASSYSRAGDWYTQYF
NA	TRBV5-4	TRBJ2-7	CASSLDRRPYEQYF
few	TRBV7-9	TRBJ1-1	CASSLQGYTEAFF
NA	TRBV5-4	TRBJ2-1	CASSRIAGTGVNEQFF
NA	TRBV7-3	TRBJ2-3	CASSSDSATDTQYF
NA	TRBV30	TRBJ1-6	CAWSSAGGAPNNSPLHF
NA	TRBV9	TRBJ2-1	CASSELAGGFYNEQFF
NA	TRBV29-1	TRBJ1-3	CSVVDTNSGNTIYF
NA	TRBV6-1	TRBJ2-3	CASSEGTGGATDTQYF
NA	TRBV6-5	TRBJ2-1	CASSYWEQGKNEQFF
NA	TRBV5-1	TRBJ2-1	CASSLAGLAYNEQFF
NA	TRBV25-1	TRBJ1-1	CASRRQGKNTEAFF
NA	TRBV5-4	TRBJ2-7	CASSLSGASGSYEQYF
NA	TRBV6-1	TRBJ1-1	CASSEESGFPTEAFF
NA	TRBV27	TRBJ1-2	CASSLLAPTTGGGYGYTF
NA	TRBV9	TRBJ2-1	CASSMGGGAGNEQFF
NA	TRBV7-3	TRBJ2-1	CASSLAGGPYNEQFF
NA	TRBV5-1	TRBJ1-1	CASSPGGTEAFF
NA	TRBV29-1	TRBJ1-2	CSVEDRGTGPKINYGYTF
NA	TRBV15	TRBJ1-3	CATSSGVTIYF
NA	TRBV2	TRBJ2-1	CASREEQFF
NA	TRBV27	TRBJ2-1	CASLRDGTSGTDEQFF
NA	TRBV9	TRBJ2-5	CASSVEGTSGETQYF
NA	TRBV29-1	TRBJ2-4	CSVDPQGKNIQYF
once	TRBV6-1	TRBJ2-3	CASRSSIVGTDTQYF
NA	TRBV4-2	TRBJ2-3	CASSQAGENTDTQYF
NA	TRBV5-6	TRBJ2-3	CASSSSTSTDTQYF
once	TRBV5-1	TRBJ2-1	CASSLDPAGGPAPQFF
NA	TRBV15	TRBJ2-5	CATSTTLADQETQYF
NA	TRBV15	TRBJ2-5	CATTEAWGQETQYF
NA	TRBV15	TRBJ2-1	CATSRLTGTGAYNEQFF
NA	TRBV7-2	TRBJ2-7	CASSVTRFRYEQYF
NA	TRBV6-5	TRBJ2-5	CASSYPRERETQYF
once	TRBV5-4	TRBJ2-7	CASSQSVTRSYEQYF
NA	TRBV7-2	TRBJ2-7	CASSSSSGSSYEQYF
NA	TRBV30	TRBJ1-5	CAWGDSRIQPQHF
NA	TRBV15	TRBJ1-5	CATSRDGTGNSNQPQHF